The sequence of this T cell receptor (beta chain) was determined in a study of Ad26.COV2.S vaccination and SARS-CoV-2 variants. Study-wide background: In the study, Ad26.COV2.S was injected intramuscularly once, or twice 56 days apart.

Study-wide results and caveats: Those who received the vaccine showed greater spike-specific TCR breadth than those given placebo.

Profiling relied on immunoSEQ multiplex PCR, and the TCRdb table lists in-frame clones only, not all of them. This table holds 360,000 or so clones, 89% found once. Regarding this clone: What it recognizes is unknown.

The sample's treatment: around 19 received Ad26.COV2.S at low or high dose, single or two shots; 5 received placebo; per-sample allocation not given. Sampling was done on day 63 after the first vaccine or placebo injection. CDR1 and CDR2 (germline): SGHTA, FQGTGA. The CDR3 totals 14 residues. V lost 6 bases, J lost 3 bases, and 13 bases lay in between. The sequence derives from a person aged 18-60 years who received the Ad26.COV2.S COVID-19 vaccine or a placebo. The chain links TRBV7-3 to TRBJ2-3, with D perhaps TRBD1 or TRBD2 (6 bases each). The specimen was peripheral blood, collected in a trial of Ad26.COV2.S vaccine versus placebo. In DNA form, the CDR3 reads TGTGCCAGCAGGAGGGGGGCCGGTACAGATACGCAGTATTTT. Protein product: CASRRGAGTDTQYF.